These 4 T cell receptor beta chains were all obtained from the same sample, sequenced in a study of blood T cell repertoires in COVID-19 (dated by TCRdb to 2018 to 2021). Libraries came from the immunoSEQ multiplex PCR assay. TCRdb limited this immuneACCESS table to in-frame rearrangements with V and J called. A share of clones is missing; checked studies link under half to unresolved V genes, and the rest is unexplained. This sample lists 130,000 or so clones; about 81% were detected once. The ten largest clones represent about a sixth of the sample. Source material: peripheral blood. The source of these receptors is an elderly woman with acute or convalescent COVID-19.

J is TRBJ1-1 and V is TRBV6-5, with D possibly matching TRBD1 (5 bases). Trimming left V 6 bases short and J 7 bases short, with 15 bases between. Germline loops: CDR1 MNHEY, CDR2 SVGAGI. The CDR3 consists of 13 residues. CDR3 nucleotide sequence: TGTGCCAGCAGACGTACGGTTCAGGGTGAAGCTTTCTTT. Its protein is CASRRTVQGEAFF.

This CDR3 reads CAISPGLAGGENAPEQYF. CDR3 sequence (DNA): TGTGCCATCAGCCCAGGACTAGCGGGAGGGGAGAACGCACCCGAGCAGTACTTC. The chain links TRBV10-3 to TRBJ2-7; 15 nucleotides agree with TRBD2. V was pared by 6 bases and J by 6 bases, with 15 bases of the junction left unmatched. Germline V gene lookup returns CDR1 ENHRY and CDR2 SYGVKD. The CDR3 has 18 amino acids.

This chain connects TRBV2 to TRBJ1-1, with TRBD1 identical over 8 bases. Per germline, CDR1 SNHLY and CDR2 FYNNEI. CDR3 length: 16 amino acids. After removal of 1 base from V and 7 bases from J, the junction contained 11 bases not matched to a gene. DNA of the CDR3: TGTGCCAGCAGTGAAGGGGTGGCGGGGACAGGTGTTGAAGCTTTCTTT. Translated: CASSEGVAGTGVEAFF.

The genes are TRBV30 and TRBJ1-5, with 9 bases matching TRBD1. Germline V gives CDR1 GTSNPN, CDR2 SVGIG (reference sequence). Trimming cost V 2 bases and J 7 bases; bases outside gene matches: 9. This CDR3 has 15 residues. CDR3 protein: CAWSTGTGFSQPQHF. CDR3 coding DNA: TGTGCCTGGAGTACCGGGACAGGGTTTTCACAGCCCCAGCATTTT.